The text below deals with one T cell receptor beta chain. Antigen specificity is unknown. Generated by immunoSEQ multiplex PCR, the TCRdb table keeps only in-frame clones and is missing some. The data show millions of clones, 90% to 95% seen once. The entry originates in a study of shared clonotypes between healthy human individuals. Naive CD8 populations comprised CD45RO-negative cells positively selected for CCR7, excluding terminally differentiated effector memory CD45RA+ cells. The study, taken as a whole, reports: Memory subsets generally showed lower estimated richness than naive subsets.

Germline CDR1 reads SGHRS; CDR2 reads YFSETQ. The CDR3 is 15 amino acids. Trimming shortened V by 5 bases and J by 8 bases, and 22 bases separated the two germline ends. Specimen: naive CD8+ T cells from PBMCs. The sequence derives from a man younger than 35 in good health. Some clones in this sample may be carry-over from other donors' samples. V and J are TRBV5-1 and TRBJ1-1; D is possibly TRBD1 (6 bases). The chain's CDR3 is CASRKDRDIYREAFF. The CDR3 DNA reads TGCGCCAGCAGAAAAGACCGGGACATTTATCGGGAAGCTTTCTTT.